These T cell receptor beta chains were read from a single sample in a study of beta chain features in type 1 diabetes. Libraries were prepared by immunoSEQ multiplex PCR; TCRdb keeps only in-frame clonotypes and omits some of them. The sample records 400,000 to 550,000 clones, over 9.5% being singletons. The sequenced sample was naive CD4+ T cells from blood. The source of these receptors is a woman younger than 35 in good health. Both conserved end residues are part of each CDR3. Fields, in order: J gene, D gene, V gene, clone size, CDR3 length, CDR3 protein, CDR3 DNA. A D gene is named only where the DNA matches it firmly. Clone size appears in some rows only: once, few, many, or a class for an expanded clone.

J gene: TRBJ2-1; D gene: TRBD2; V gene: TRBV9; clone size: many; CDR3 length: 13; CDR3 protein: CASSVTSSDEQFF; CDR3 DNA: TGTGCCAGCAGCGTGACTAGCTCTGATGAGCAGTTCTTC
J gene: TRBJ2-3; D gene: NA; V gene: TRBV5-1; clone size: few; CDR3 length: 15; CDR3 protein: CASSLNTGSTDTQYF; CDR3 DNA: TGCGCCAGCAGCTTGAATACGGGTAGCACAGATACGCAGTATTTT
J gene: TRBJ1-5; D gene: NA; V gene: TRBV23-1; clone size: NA; CDR3 length: 15; CDR3 protein: CASSLFMGPNQPQHF; CDR3 DNA: TGCGCCAGCAGTCTATTTATGGGTCCCAATCAGCCCCAGCATTTT
J gene: TRBJ2-5; D gene: TRBD1; V gene: TRBV5-4; clone size: NA; CDR3 length: 15; CDR3 protein: CASSPTGGALETQYF; CDR3 DNA: TGTGCCAGCAGCCCGACAGGGGGCGCGTTGGAGACCCAGTACTTC
J gene: TRBJ1-3; D gene: NA; V gene: TRBV14; clone size: NA; CDR3 length: 13; CDR3 protein: CASSQVAGNTIYF; CDR3 DNA: TGTGCCAGCAGCCAAGTAGCTGGAAACACCATATATTTT
J gene: TRBJ2-4; D gene: NA; V gene: TRBV5-8; clone size: few; CDR3 length: 14; CDR3 protein: CASSFWAPKNIQYF; CDR3 DNA: TGTGCCAGCAGCTTTTGGGCTCCCAAAAACATTCAGTACTTC
J gene: TRBJ1-2; D gene: TRBD1; V gene: TRBV5-1; clone size: NA; CDR3 length: 15; CDR3 protein: CASSRDRGADYGYTF; CDR3 DNA: TGCGCCAGCAGCCGTGACAGGGGCGCTGACTATGGCTACACCTTC
J gene: TRBJ2-1; D gene: NA; V gene: TRBV7-2; clone size: NA; CDR3 length: 14; CDR3 protein: CASSLELVGNEQFF; CDR3 DNA: TGTGCCAGCAGCTTAGAGTTAGTAGGCAATGAGCAGTTCTTC
J gene: TRBJ2-7; D gene: TRBD1; V gene: TRBV6-6; clone size: NA; CDR3 length: 14; CDR3 protein: CASSFRDRPYEQYF; CDR3 DNA: TGTGCCAGCAGTTTCCGGGACAGGCCATACGAGCAGTACTTC
J gene: TRBJ2-1; D gene: TRBD2; V gene: TRBV28; clone size: few; CDR3 length: 15; CDR3 protein: CASSVAGGKYNEQFF; CDR3 DNA: TGTGCCAGCAGTGTAGCGGGGGGGAAATACAATGAGCAGTTCTTC
J gene: TRBJ2-7; D gene: NA; V gene: TRBV7-2; clone size: few; CDR3 length: 15; CDR3 protein: CASSLGTGVNYEQYF; CDR3 DNA: TGTGCCAGCAGCTTAGGTACAGGCGTCAACTACGAGCAGTACTTC
J gene: TRBJ2-5; D gene: NA; V gene: TRBV30; clone size: NA; CDR3 length: 17; CDR3 protein: CAWSEIGLRHRRETQYF; CDR3 DNA: TGTGCCTGGAGTGAAATCGGTTTGCGTCACCGTAGGGAGACCCAGTACTTC
J gene: TRBJ1-2; D gene: NA; V gene: TRBV9; clone size: few; CDR3 length: 12; CDR3 protein: CASSHPWDGYTF; CDR3 DNA: TGTGCCAGCAGCCATCCGTGGGATGGCTACACCTTC
J gene: TRBJ1-2; D gene: NA; V gene: TRBV18; clone size: NA; CDR3 length: 16; CDR3 protein: CASSPTSTEINYGYTF; CDR3 DNA: TGTGCCAGCTCACCCACGTCGACAGAGATTAACTATGGCTACACCTTC
J gene: TRBJ2-1; D gene: TRBD1; V gene: TRBV6-9; clone size: few; CDR3 length: 17; CDR3 protein: CASSTSGTGVSIDEQFF; CDR3 DNA: TGTGCCAGCAGTACCTCCGGGACAGGGGTATCTATCGATGAGCAGTTCTTC
J gene: TRBJ1-5; D gene: NA; V gene: TRBV5-5; clone size: few; CDR3 length: 13; CDR3 protein: CASSGEYAQPQHF; CDR3 DNA: TGTGCCAGCAGCGGAGAATACGCCCAGCCCCAGCATTTT
J gene: TRBJ1-6; D gene: NA; V gene: TRBV18; clone size: NA; CDR3 length: 14; CDR3 protein: CASSPIGENSPLHF; CDR3 DNA: TGTGCCAGCTCACCAATAGGGGAGAATTCACCCCTCCACTTT
J gene: TRBJ2-1; D gene: TRBD1; V gene: TRBV4-3; clone size: few; CDR3 length: 15; CDR3 protein: CASSQVDRGFNEQFF; CDR3 DNA: TGCGCCAGCAGCCAAGTGGACAGGGGGTTTAATGAGCAGTTCTTC
J gene: TRBJ2-1; D gene: TRBD2; V gene: TRBV6-1; clone size: few; CDR3 length: 14; CDR3 protein: CASRLAGEGNEQFF; CDR3 DNA: TGTGCCAGCAGACTAGCGGGAGAAGGGAATGAGCAGTTCTTC
J gene: TRBJ2-5; D gene: NA; V gene: TRBV20-1; clone size: NA; CDR3 length: 10; CDR3 protein: CSATLVAQYF; CDR3 DNA: TGCAGTGCTACTCTAGTGGCCCAGTACTTC